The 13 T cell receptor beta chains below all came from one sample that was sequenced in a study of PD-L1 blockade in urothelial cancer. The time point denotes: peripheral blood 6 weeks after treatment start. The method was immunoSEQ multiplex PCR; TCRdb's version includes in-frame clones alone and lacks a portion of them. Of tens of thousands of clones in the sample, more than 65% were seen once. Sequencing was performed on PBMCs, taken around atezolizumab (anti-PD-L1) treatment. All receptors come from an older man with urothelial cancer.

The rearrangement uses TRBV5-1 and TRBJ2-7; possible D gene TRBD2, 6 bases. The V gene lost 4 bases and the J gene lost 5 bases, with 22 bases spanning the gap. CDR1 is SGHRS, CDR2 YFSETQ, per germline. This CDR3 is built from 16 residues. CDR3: CASSLLPPGEVNEQYF. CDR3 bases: TGCGCCAGCAGCCTTCTCCCTCCGGGAGAAGTAAACGAGCAGTACTTC. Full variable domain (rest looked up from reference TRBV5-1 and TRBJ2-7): KAGVTQTPRYLIKTRGQQVTLSCSPISGHRSVSWYQQTPGQGLQFLFEYFSETQRNKGNFPGRFSGRQFSNSRSEMNVSTLELGDSALYLCASSLLPPGEVNEQYFGPGTRLTVT.

This CDR3 is CASSPPTGSTGELFF. The CDR3 DNA reads as TGTGCCAGCAGTCCGCCGACAGGGAGCACCGGGGAGCTGTTTTTT. The rearrangement joins TRBV27 to TRBJ2-2; the match to TRBD1 covers 7 bases. In germline, CDR1 is MNHEY, CDR2 SMNVEV (reference sequence). J was trimmed by 4 bases and V by 5 bases; bases with no gene match: 7. The length of the CDR3 is 15 residues.

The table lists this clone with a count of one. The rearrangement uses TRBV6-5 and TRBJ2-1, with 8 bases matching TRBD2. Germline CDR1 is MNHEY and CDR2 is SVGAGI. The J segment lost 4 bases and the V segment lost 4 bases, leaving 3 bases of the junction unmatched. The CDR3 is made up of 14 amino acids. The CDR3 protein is CASSFSGGYNEQFF. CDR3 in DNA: TGTGCCAGCAGTTTCAGCGGGGGTTACAATGAGCAGTTCTTC.

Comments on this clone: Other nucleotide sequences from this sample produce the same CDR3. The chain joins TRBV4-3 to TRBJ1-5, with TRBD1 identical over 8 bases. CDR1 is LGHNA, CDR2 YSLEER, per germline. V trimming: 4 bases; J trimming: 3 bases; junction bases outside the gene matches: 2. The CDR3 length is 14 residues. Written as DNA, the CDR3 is TGCGCCAGCAGCCTGACAGGGGTCAATCAGCCCCAGCATTTT. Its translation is CASSLTGVNQPQHF.

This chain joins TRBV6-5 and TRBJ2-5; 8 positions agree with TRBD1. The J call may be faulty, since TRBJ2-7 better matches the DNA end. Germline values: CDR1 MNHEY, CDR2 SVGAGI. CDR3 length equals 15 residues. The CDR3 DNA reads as TGTGCCAGCAGTTACCGGCAGGGGGCCCCATACGAGCAGTACTTC. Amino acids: CASSYRQGAPYEQYF.

CDR3 loop: CASRQGRGQPQHF. CDR3 in DNA: TGTGCCAGCCGACAGGGCAGGGGACAGCCCCAGCATTTT. The chain uses TRBV6-5 and TRBJ1-5; TRBD1 matches at 7 bases. This CDR3 has 13 residues. CDR1 is MNHEY and CDR2 is SVGAGI in the germline V gene. The ends lost 8 bases at V and 7 bases at J; junction bases unmatched: 8.

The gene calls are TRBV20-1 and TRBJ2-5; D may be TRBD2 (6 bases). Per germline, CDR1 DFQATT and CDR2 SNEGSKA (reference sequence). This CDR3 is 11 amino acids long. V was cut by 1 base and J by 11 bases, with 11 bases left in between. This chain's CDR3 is CSARVGTRQYF. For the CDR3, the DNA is TGCAGTGCTAGAGTCGGGACTCGTCAGTACTTC.

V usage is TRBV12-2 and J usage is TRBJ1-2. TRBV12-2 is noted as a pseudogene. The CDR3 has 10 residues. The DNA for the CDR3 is TGTGCAAGAAGCGGATATGGCTACACCTTC. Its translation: CARSGYGYTF.

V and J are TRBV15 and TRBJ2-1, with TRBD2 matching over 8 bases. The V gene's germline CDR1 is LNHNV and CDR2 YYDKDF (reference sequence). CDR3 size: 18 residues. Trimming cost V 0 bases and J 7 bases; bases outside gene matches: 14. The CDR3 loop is CATSRDQGNGRGLNEQFF. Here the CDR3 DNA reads TGTGCCACCAGCAGAGATCAGGGCAACGGGAGGGGTTTGAATGAGCAGTTCTTC.

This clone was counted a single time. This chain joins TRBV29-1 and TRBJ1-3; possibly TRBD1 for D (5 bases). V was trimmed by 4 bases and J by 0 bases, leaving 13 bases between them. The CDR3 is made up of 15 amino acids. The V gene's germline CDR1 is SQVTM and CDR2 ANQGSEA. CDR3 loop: CSVVLGDFSGNTIYF. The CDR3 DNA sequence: TGCAGCGTTGTCTTGGGGGACTTCTCTGGAAACACCATATATTTT.

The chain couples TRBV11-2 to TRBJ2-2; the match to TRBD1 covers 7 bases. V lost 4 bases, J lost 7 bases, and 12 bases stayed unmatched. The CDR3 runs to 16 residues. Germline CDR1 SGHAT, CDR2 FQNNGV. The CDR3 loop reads CASSSGPTGASGELFF. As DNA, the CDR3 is TGTGCCAGCAGCTCAGGCCCCACAGGGGCCAGCGGGGAGCTGTTTTTT.

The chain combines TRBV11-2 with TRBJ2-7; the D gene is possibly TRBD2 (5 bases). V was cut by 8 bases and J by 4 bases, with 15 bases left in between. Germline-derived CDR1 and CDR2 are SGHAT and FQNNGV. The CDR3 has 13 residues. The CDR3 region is CASALGREYEQYF. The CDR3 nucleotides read TGTGCCAGCGCCTTAGGGAGAGAATACGAGCAGTACTTC.

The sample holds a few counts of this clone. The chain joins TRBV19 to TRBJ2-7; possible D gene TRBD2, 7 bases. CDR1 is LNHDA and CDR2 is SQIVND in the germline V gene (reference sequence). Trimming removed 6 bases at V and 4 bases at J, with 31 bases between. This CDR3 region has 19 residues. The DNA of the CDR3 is TGTGCCAGTAGCGAAGTATACTCAGCAGTGCTTAGGGGGGGATACGAGCAGTACTTC. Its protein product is CASSEVYSAVLRGGYEQYF. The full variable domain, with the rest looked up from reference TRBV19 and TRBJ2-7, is DGGITQSPKYLFRKEGQNVTLSCEQNLNHDAMYWYRQDPGQGLRLIYYSQIVNDFQKGDIAEGYSVSREKKESFPLTVTSAQKNPTAFYLCASSEVYSAVLRGGYEQYFGPGTRLTVT.